The 22 T cell receptor beta chains given below trace back to one sample, sequenced in a study of T cells after posttransplantation cyclophosphamide. A marrow graft followed busulfan-fludarabine conditioning, with cyclophosphamide on days +3 and +4. Sequenced by immunoSEQ multiplex PCR; TCRdb stores in-frame clones only, minus some. The sample consists of roughly 42,000 clones, less than 95% of them appearing once. The material sequenced was PBMCs, taken roughly 60 days after allogeneic stem cell transplant with posttransplant cyclophosphamide. These receptors were obtained from a male patient aged 55 to 70 who received an allogeneic stem cell transplant from a related donor and was CMV-positive. Some T cells may be transferred from the graft donor.

The CDR3 DNA reads as TGCGCCAGCAGCCAAGATGAGGCTAGCTACGAGCAGTACGTC. Translation: CASSQDEASYEQYV. The V and J genes are TRBV4-1 and TRBJ2-7; the D is unclear. The germline gives CDR1 MGHRA, CDR2 YSYEKL. CDR3 size: 14 residues. Trimming left V 0 bases short and J 3 bases short, with 9 bases between.

This chain joins TRBV29-1 and TRBJ2-5, with D perhaps matching TRBD1 (5 bases). V gave up 6 bases and J gave up 5 bases, with 19 bases separating them. Germline V CDR1 and CDR2: SQVTM, ANQGSEA. This CDR3 has 14 amino acids. The CDR3 DNA sequence: TGCAGCGTCGATCGGACAATGGTAGGGGAGACCCAGTACTTC. Protein product: CSVDRTMVGETQYF.

This clone is a singleton in its sample. CDR3 sequence: CASSPRDRPYGYTF. The CDR3 coding sequence is TGTGCCAGCTCACCCCGGGACAGGCCCTATGGCTACACCTTC. J is TRBJ1-2 and V is TRBV18; 8 bases are a match to TRBD1. The length of the CDR3 is 14 residues. The V segment lost 3 bases and the J segment 4 bases; nucleotides outside the gene matches: 4. Germline V gene sequence: CDR1 KGHSH, CDR2 LQKENI.

V and J are TRBV5-1 and TRBJ1-2; TRBD1 agrees at 7 bases. There are 15 residues in the CDR3. Germline-derived CDR1 and CDR2 are SGHRS and YFSETQ. V shed 5 bases and J 0 bases; nucleotides not matched to a gene: 7. The CDR3: CASSFGGQPNYGYTF. The DNA for the CDR3 is TGCGCCAGCAGTTTTGGGGGACAGCCTAACTATGGCTACACCTTC. The full variable domain, rest sourced from reference TRBV5-1 and TRBJ1-2, is KAGVTQTPRYLIKTRGQQVTLSCSPISGHRSVSWYQQTPGQGLQFLFEYFSETQRNKGNFPGRFSGRQFSNSRSEMNVSTLELGDSALYLCASSFGGQPNYGYTFGSGTRLTVV.

The J gene is TRBJ2-1, the V gene TRBV6-6; D ambiguous. Germline lookup yields CDR1 MNHNY and CDR2 SVGAGI (reference sequence). The CDR3 has 16 amino acids. Deletions cut 2 bases from V and 0 bases from J, with 11 bases between. CDR3 amino acids: CASSYDKRSSYNEQFF. The CDR3 nucleotides are TGTGCCAGCAGTTACGATAAACGGAGCTCCTACAATGAGCAGTTCTTC.

The chain has TRBV2 and TRBJ1-2, with D possibly being TRBD1 (6 bases). Germline V gives CDR1 SNHLY, CDR2 FYNNEI. The CDR3 is made up of 11 amino acids. The germline V and J ends were trimmed by 7 bases and 7 bases, with 10 bases remaining between them. The CDR3 loop is CASIQGSGYTF. The CDR3 bases are TGTGCCAGCATTCAGGGGTCTGGCTACACCTTC. Complete variable domain (other parts from reference TRBV2 and TRBJ1-2): EPEVTQTPSHQVTQMGQEVILRCVPISNHLYFYWYRQILGQKVEFLVSFYNNEISEKSEIFDDQFSVERPDGSNFTLKIRSTKLEDSAMYFCASIQGSGYTFGSGTRLTVV.

This clone was detected once. In the same sample, other DNA sequences code for this CDR3. The chain employs TRBV27 and TRBJ1-6; the match to TRBD1 covers 8 bases. The germline V gene encodes CDR1 MNHEY and CDR2 SMNVEV (reference sequence). CDR3 length equals 16 residues. V gave up 5 bases and J gave up 8 bases; unmatched junction bases: 11. This CDR3 reads CASSPSNIQGDSPLHF. The CDR3 coding sequence is TGTGCCAGCAGTCCATCTAACATACAGGGGGATTCACCCCTCCACTTT.

The genes are TRBV6-1 and TRBJ1-2, with TRBD1 matching over 10 bases. CDR1 and CDR2 from the germline V gene are MNHNS and SASEGT. The CDR3 spans 13 residues. Losses at the gene ends were 7 bases for V and 5 bases for J; bases not matched to a gene: 4. The chain's CDR3 is CASNSDRGYGYTF. In DNA, the CDR3 is TGTGCCAGCAACTCGGACAGGGGGTATGGCTACACCTTC.

The chain recombines TRBV19 with TRBJ1-1, with TRBD1 identical over 7 bases. The junction had 11 bases not matched to a gene; V was cut back by 11 bases and J by 5 bases. Germline CDR1 and CDR2: LNHDA and SQIVND (reference sequence). This CDR3 spans 13 amino acids. The DNA for the CDR3 is TGTGCCCCCCGCACAGGGGTTGGGACTGAAGCTTTCTTT. Translation gives CAPRTGVGTEAFF.

The chain is built from TRBV19 and TRBJ1-5, with no clear D. This CDR3 spans 15 amino acids. V lost 5 bases and J lost 2, with 13 bases in between. Germline V CDR1 and CDR2: LNHDA, SQIVND (reference sequence). The CDR3 sequence: CASSYSAVGNQPQHF. In DNA form, the CDR3 reads TGTGCCAGTAGTTATTCGGCGGTGGGCAATCAGCCCCAGCATTTT.

The V call is TRBV5-5, the J call TRBJ1-6, with D possibly being TRBD1 (6 bases). There are 15 residues in the CDR3. V dropped 2 bases and J dropped 3 bases, with 9 bases sitting between them. Germline V lookup: CDR1 SGHKS, CDR2 YYEKEE (reference sequence). For the CDR3, the DNA is TGTGCCAGCAGCTTACAGGGCTTCTATAATTCACCCCTCCACTTT. This sequence encodes CASSLQGFYNSPLHF.

The DNA of the CDR3 is TGTGCCAGCTCGCGGGGACTAGCCGCCGAGCAGTACTTC. Translating it yields CASSRGLAAEQYF. The gene calls are TRBV18 and TRBJ2-7; TRBD2 matches at 9 bases. With 6 bases clipped from V and 6 bases from J, the junction kept 6 bases outside the gene matches. Looked up from germline, CDR1 is KGHSH and CDR2 is LQKENI. There are 13 residues in the CDR3. The full variable domain, completed using reference TRBV18 and TRBJ2-7, is NAGVMQNPRHLVRRRGQEARLRCSPMKGHSHVYWYRQLPEEGLKFMVYLQKENIIDESGMPKERFSAEFPKEGPSILRIQQVVRGDSAAYFCASSRGLAAEQYFGPGTRLTVT.

The V gene is TRBV5-1, the J gene TRBJ2-5; 10 bases agree with TRBD1. The CDR3 has 16 residues. Trimming at V came to 0 bases and at J to 3 bases, leaving 5 bases not matched to a gene. The V gene's germline CDR1 is SGHRS and CDR2 YFSETQ. CDR3 bases: TGCGCCAGCAGCTTGGCCGGGACAGGGGCTGAAGAGACCCAGTACTTC. Residues: CASSLAGTGAEETQYF.

The V and J genes are TRBV7-8 and TRBJ1-3; D is ambiguous. CDR3 length: 18 amino acids. Germline CDR1 is SGHVS and CDR2 is FQNEAQ. V was shortened by 1 base and J by 0 bases, with 16 bases between the two germline ends. The CDR3 region is CASSLVFILGGSGNTIYF. CDR3 DNA: TGTGCCAGCAGCTTAGTTTTTATCTTAGGCGGCTCTGGAAACACCATATATTTT. The whole variable domain, remainder taken from reference TRBV7-8 and TRBJ1-3, is GAGVSQSPRYKVAKRGQDVALRCDPISGHVSLFWYQQALGQGPEFLTYFQNEAQLDKSGLPSDRFFAERPEGSVSTLKIQRTQQEDSAVYLCASSLVFILGGSGNTIYFGEGSWLTVV.

V is TRBV6-5 and J is TRBJ1-5; tentative D call: TRBD1 (6 bases). This CDR3 is built from 15 residues. The V and J ends lost 6 bases and 6 bases respectively, with 18 bases between them. Germline CDR1 reads MNHEY; CDR2 reads SVGAGI. CDR3 protein: CASRPEETGSQPQHF. In DNA, the CDR3 is TGTGCCAGCAGGCCCGAAGAAACAGGGAGTCAGCCCCAGCATTTT.

The chain uses TRBV5-1 and TRBJ1-2; D call uncertain. Germline CDR1 reads SGHRS; CDR2 reads YFSETQ. With 4 bases removed from V and 1 base from J, the gap between germline ends came to 11 bases. This CDR3 contains 14 residues. In DNA, the CDR3 is TGCGCCAGCAGCGCCAGTAATCTTAACTATGGCTACACCTTC. Its translation is CASSASNLNYGYTF.

CDR3 coding DNA: TGTGCCAGCAGTGACTCCAGGGGCTCTGGAAACACCATATATTTT. It is translated as CASSDSRGSGNTIYF. The V gene is TRBV25-1, the J gene TRBJ1-3; D possibly corresponds to TRBD1 (6 bases). Germline V lookup: CDR1 MGHDK, CDR2 SYGVNS. The CDR3 is made up of 15 amino acids. The V end lost 3 bases, the J end lost 0 bases, and 9 bases lay between the germline ends.

The rearrangement uses TRBV5-6 and TRBJ2-7; 11 nucleotides align to TRBD1. Germline V gives CDR1 SGHDT, CDR2 YYEEEE. CDR3 length: 18 residues. V lost 2 bases to trimming and J lost 2 bases; unmatched junction nucleotides: 12. In DNA, the CDR3 is TGTGCCAGCAGCTTCCGTCGGACAGGGGGCTTCAAGGCCTACGAGCAGTACGTC. Its protein product is CASSFRRTGGFKAYEQYV.

The V and J genes are TRBV6-1 and TRBJ2-3; 9 nucleotides agree with TRBD2. The CDR3 loop spans 16 amino acids. Trimming removed 2 bases from V and 2 bases from J; junction bases left unmatched: 5. Germline CDR1 and CDR2: MNHNS and SASEGT. The CDR3 region has the DNA TGTGCCAGCAGTGAACTCCTAGCGGGAAACACAGATACGCAGTATTTT. This translates into CASSELLAGNTDTQYF.

The chain carries TRBV7-9 and TRBJ2-5; the D gene is possibly TRBD1 (6 bases). Trimming pared 0 bases from V and 5 bases from J, leaving 7 bases between. The length of the CDR3 is 13 residues. The germline V gene has CDR1 SEHNR and CDR2 FQNEAQ (reference sequence). The CDR3 reads CASSLAGAETQYF. DNA for the CDR3: TGTGCCAGCAGCTTAGCGGGGGCGGAGACCCAGTACTTC.

The chain uses TRBV5-1 and TRBJ1-1, with 8 bases matching TRBD1. The CDR3 length is 14 residues. With V trimmed by 6 bases and J by 5 bases, 9 bases remained unmatched. CDR1 and CDR2 (germline): SGHRS, YFSETQ. The CDR3 sequence: CASKGPGGGTEAFF. The CDR3 DNA is TGCGCCAGCAAAGGACCAGGGGGCGGAACTGAAGCTTTCTTT.

CDR3 sequence: CASGRDSSYEQYV. DNA of the CDR3: TGTGCTAGTGGCAGGGATAGCTCCTACGAGCAGTACGTC. The chain recombines TRBV12-5 with TRBJ2-7, with D maybe TRBD1 (5 bases). Germline V gene sequence: CDR1 LGHNT, CDR2 FRNRAP. V lost 6 bases to trimming and J lost 0 bases, with 9 bases between them. The CDR3 sequence is 13 residues long.